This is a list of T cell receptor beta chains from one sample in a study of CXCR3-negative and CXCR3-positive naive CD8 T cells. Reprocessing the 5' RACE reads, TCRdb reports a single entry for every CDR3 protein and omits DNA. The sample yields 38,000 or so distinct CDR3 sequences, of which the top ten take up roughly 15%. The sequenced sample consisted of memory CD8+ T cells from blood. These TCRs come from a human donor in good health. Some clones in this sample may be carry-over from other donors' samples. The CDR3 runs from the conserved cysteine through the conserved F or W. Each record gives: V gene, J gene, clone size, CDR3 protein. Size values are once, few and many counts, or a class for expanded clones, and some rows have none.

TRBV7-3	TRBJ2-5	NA	CASSFMGGAVETQYF
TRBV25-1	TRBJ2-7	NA	CASSASYEQYF
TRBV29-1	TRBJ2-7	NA	CSVTGLSYEQYF
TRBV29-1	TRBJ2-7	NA	CSVEGQNSYEQYF
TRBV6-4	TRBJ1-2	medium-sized	CASSDSVSSGYTF
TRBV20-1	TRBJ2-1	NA	CSARDHARGSSYNEQFF
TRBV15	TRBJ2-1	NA	CATSREGTSSWNNEQFF
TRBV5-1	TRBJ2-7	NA	CASSLSLTENIYEQYF
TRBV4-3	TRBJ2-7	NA	CASSQAQGATYEQYF
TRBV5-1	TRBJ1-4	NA	CASSIGTAPGNEKLFF
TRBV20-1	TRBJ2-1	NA	CSAHSLAGTYNEQFF
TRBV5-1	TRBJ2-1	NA	CASSLDGLAAGNEQFF
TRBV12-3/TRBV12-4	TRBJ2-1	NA	CASSRGTGHIEQFF
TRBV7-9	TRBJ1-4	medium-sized	CASSLAHRVANEKLFF
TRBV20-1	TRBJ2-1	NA	CSARDLAGHNEQFF
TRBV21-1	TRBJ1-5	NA	CASRNLPFTGSLSNQPQHF
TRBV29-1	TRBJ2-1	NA	CSVTDRGLKGEQFF
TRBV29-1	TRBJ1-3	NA	CSVTAGIGNTIYF
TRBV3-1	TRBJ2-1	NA	CASSQARSTSGSNEQFF
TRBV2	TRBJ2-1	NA	CASEGQIYNEQFF
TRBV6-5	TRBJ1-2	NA	CASSSGQSYGYTF
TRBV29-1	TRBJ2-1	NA	CSGDTVQGRDEQFF